This TCR beta chain stems from a study of blood T cell repertoires in COVID-19. Across the whole study: Both acute and convalescent COVID-19 samples were obtained from the United States, Italy and Spain.

The repertoire was sequenced with immunoSEQ multiplex PCR; TCRdb's copy has only in-frame clones and lacks some. The profile shows some 30,000 clones, around 83% of them singletons. The CDR3 covers 15 residues. Germline V gives CDR1 LNHDA, CDR2 SQIVND (reference sequence). Trimming took 5 bases from V and 0 from J; bases not matched to a gene: 7. This rearrangement joins TRBV19 to TRBJ2-7; 7 bases map to TRBD1. The sequenced material came from peripheral blood. The origin of this receptor is a man in his 70s with active COVID-19. CDR3 sequence: CASSLGQVRSYEQYF. DNA of the CDR3: TGTGCCAGTAGTCTAGGACAGGTCCGCTCCTACGAGCAGTACTTC.